Shown below are 32 T cell receptor beta chains from a single sample sequenced in a study of blood T cell repertoires in COVID-19. This table comes from immunoSEQ multiplex PCR, and its TCRdb copy is limited to in-frame clones, with some not included. The sample yields 200,000 to 250,000 clones, about nine tenths seen once. Sequenced sample: peripheral blood. These receptors were obtained from an older woman with acute or convalescent COVID-19.

The rearrangement joins TRBV7-9 to TRBJ1-6, with a weak D call TRBD1 (5 bases). Per the germline V gene, CDR1 is SEHNR and CDR2 is FQNEAQ (reference sequence). CDR3 length: 11 residues. Trimming stripped 1 base from V and 15 bases from J, with 7 bases between. In DNA, the CDR3 is TGTGCCAGCAGCTTAGGCAGGGACCTCCACTTT. It encodes CASSLGRDLHF.

This chain connects TRBV6-4 to TRBJ2-2; a weak D match, TRBD1 (6 bases). This CDR3 region has 16 residues. The germline V and J ends were trimmed by 0 bases and 5 bases, with 13 bases remaining between them. From germline, CDR1 is MRHNA and CDR2 SNTAGT. For the CDR3, the DNA is TGTGCCAGCAGTGACTCGGGGCAGGGGCGAACCGGGGAGCTGTTTTTT. It translates to CASSDSGQGRTGELFF.

The V call is TRBV5-1, the J call TRBJ2-2; 8 bases align to TRBD1. After removal of 2 bases from V and 5 bases from J, the junction contained 5 bases not matched to a gene. Germline V CDR1 and CDR2: SGHRS, YFSETQ. CDR3 length: 15 residues. CDR3: CASSFPRGLTGELFF. Written as DNA, the CDR3 is TGCGCCAGCAGCTTCCCCAGGGGGCTGACCGGGGAGCTGTTTTTT. Together with reference TRBV5-1 and TRBJ2-2, the CDR3 gives the full variable domain: KAGVTQTPRYLIKTRGQQVTLSCSPISGHRSVSWYQQTPGQGLQFLFEYFSETQRNKGNFPGRFSGRQFSNSRSEMNVSTLELGDSALYLCASSFPRGLTGELFFGEGSRLTVL.

The chain links TRBV9 to TRBJ1-1; tentative D call: TRBD1 (6 bases). Looked up from germline, CDR1 is SGDLS and CDR2 is YYNGEE. This CDR3 has 17 residues. Trimming left V 0 bases short and J 0 bases short, with 15 bases between. This CDR3 is CASSVGRGPGLNTEAFF. As DNA, the CDR3 is TGTGCCAGCAGCGTAGGGCGGGGGCCGGGCCTGAACACTGAAGCTTTCTTT.

The chain employs TRBV10-3 and TRBJ2-1; 7 bases are shared with TRBD2. This CDR3 is 16 amino acids long. V was pared by 2 bases and J by 9 bases, with 13 bases of the junction left unmatched. Germline V gene data show CDR1 as ENHRY and CDR2 as SYGVKD. Here the CDR3 reads CAISEPLSAGVVEQFF. DNA of the CDR3: TGTGCCATCAGTGAGCCCCTGAGCGCGGGAGTGGTTGAGCAGTTCTTC.

V usage is TRBV28 and J usage is TRBJ2-1; D perhaps matches TRBD1 (6 bases). Germline V CDR1 and CDR2: MDHEN, SYDVKM. V lost 1 base and J lost 4, with 8 bases in between. The CDR3 loop spans 14 amino acids. CDR3 coding DNA: TGTGCCAGCAGTTTATCCGACAGGTACAATGAGCAGTTCTTC. It yields the protein CASSLSDRYNEQFF. The full variable domain, rest sourced from reference TRBV28 and TRBJ2-1, is DVKVTQSSRYLVKRTGEKVFLECVQDMDHENMFWYRQDPGLGLRLIYFSYDVKMKEKGDIPEGYSVSREKKERFSLILESASTNQTSMYLCASSLSDRYNEQFFGPGTRLTVL.

The rearrangement links TRBV3-1 (or the pseudogene TRBV3-2) to TRBJ2-5; the D gene is possibly TRBD2 (5 bases). CDR1 LGHDT and CDR2 YNNKEL come from the germline V gene (reference sequence). CDR3 size: 14 residues. Deletions cut 4 bases from V and 1 base from J, with 10 bases between. DNA of the CDR3: TGTGCCAGCAGCCGACGGACTGCCCAAGAGACCCAGTACTTC. Translating gives CASSRRTAQETQYF.

The chain couples TRBV6-2 or TRBV6-3 to TRBJ2-7; weak D call: TRBD1 (7 bases). CDR3 size: 16 residues. Germline-derived CDR1 and CDR2 are MNHEY and SVGEGT. Trimming pared 5 bases from V and 3 bases from J, leaving 20 bases between. The CDR3 DNA sequence: TGTGCCAGCAGTCTAACTCGACAGGGACTCAACTACGAGCAGTACTTC. Translation gives CASSLTRQGLNYEQYF.

The table lists this clone with a count of one. The V gene is TRBV27, the J gene TRBJ1-1; 10 bases agree with TRBD1. The junction had 11 bases not matched to a gene; V was cut back by 5 bases and J by 2 bases. There are 17 residues in the CDR3. From germline, CDR1 is MNHEY and CDR2 SMNVEV (reference sequence). CDR3 protein: CASSPDRGRNDNTEAFF. CDR3 sequence (DNA): TGTGCCAGCAGTCCGGACAGGGGGAGGAATGACAACACTGAAGCTTTCTTT.

V gene TRBV19 combines with J gene TRBJ2-7; 7 nucleotides align to TRBD1. V dropped 3 bases and J dropped 3; count of bases not matched to a gene: 5. CDR1 is LNHDA and CDR2 is SQIVND in the germline V gene (reference sequence). The CDR3 totals 14 residues. CDR3 residues: CASSIQGQRYEQYF. The CDR3 bases are TGTGCCAGTAGTATTCAGGGACAGCGCTACGAGCAGTACTTC.

The chain uses TRBV3-1 (or the pseudogene TRBV3-2) and TRBJ2-2; no reliable D call. Germline V CDR1 and CDR2: LGHDT, YNNKEL (reference sequence). This CDR3 contains 14 residues. Trimming removed 0 bases at V and 3 bases at J, with 5 bases between. This CDR3 is CASSQDADTGELFF. The CDR3, as DNA: TGTGCCAGCAGCCAAGATGCAGACACCGGGGAGCTGTTTTTT.

This clone has just one count. This chain uses TRBV6-1 with TRBJ1-1; D call uncertain. Germline assignment: CDR1 MNHNS and CDR2 SASEGT. The CDR3 is 14 residues long. The CDR3 loop is CSRGYIEGGTEAFF. As DNA, the CDR3 is TGTAGCCGAGGGTATATAGAGGGAGGCACTGAAGCTTTCTTT.

V gene TRBV10-3 combines with J gene TRBJ2-3, with 9 bases lining up with TRBD2. CDR1 is ENHRY, CDR2 SYGVKD, per germline. J was trimmed by 1 base and V by 4 bases; bases with no gene match: 0. The CDR3 is 14 residues long. CDR3 residues: CAISGLAGTDTQYF. The CDR3 nucleotides read TGTGCCATCAGTGGACTAGCGGGCACAGATACGCAGTATTTT.

The genes are TRBV5-1 and TRBJ2-3; D may be TRBD2 (5 bases). CDR1 SGHRS and CDR2 YFSETQ come from the germline V gene. The CDR3 spans 14 residues. Trimming took 8 bases from V and 3 from J, leaving 16 bases between them. CDR3 amino acids: CASSQPTNTDTQYF. In DNA, the CDR3 is TGCGCCAGTTCCCAGCCGACTAATACAGATACGCAGTATTTT.

CDR3 in DNA: TGTGCCAGTAGTATAGGAGGACAGGTGAACTATGGCTACACCTTC. Residues: CASSIGGQVNYGYTF. V and J are TRBV19 and TRBJ1-2, with 7 bases fitting TRBD1. This CDR3 spans 15 amino acids. Germline V lookup: CDR1 LNHDA, CDR2 SQIVND (reference sequence). V gave up 1 base and J gave up 2 bases; unmatched junction bases: 4.

The rearrangement joins TRBV28 to TRBJ2-1, with D hard to call. There are 12 residues in the CDR3. Germline loops: CDR1 MDHEN, CDR2 SYDVKM. With 1 base removed from V and 16 bases from J, the gap between germline ends came to 14 bases. The CDR3: CASSLLGSKIFF. DNA for the CDR3: TGTGCCAGCAGTTTATTGGGCTCCAAGATCTTCTTC.

This chain joins TRBV28 and TRBJ1-4, with D maybe TRBD1 (5 bases). The CDR3 has 18 amino acids. Between the trimmed V and J ends, which lost 2 bases and 4 bases, there was a span of 20 bases. Per germline, CDR1 MDHEN and CDR2 SYDVKM. The CDR3 DNA reads as TGTGCCAGCAGTTTAAGGCCAGGGTGGGTACTAATTAATGAAAAACTGTTTTTT. This codes for CASSLRPGWVLINEKLFF.

The chain couples TRBV11-2 to TRBJ2-5; no reliable D call. CDR1 is SGHAT and CDR2 is FQNNGV in the germline V gene. Trimming cost V 0 bases and J 3 bases, with 8 bases left between them. The CDR3 spans 14 residues. Here the CDR3 reads CASSLEWQKETQYF. DNA for the CDR3: TGTGCCAGCAGCTTAGAATGGCAGAAAGAGACCCAGTACTTC.

The chain employs TRBV30 and TRBJ1-5, with unresolved D. Between the trimmed V and J ends, which lost 0 bases and 7 bases, there was a span of 13 bases. Germline V gene sequence: CDR1 GTSNPN, CDR2 SVGIG (reference sequence). The CDR3 consists of 14 residues. The CDR3 sequence: CAWSVLEVGQPQHF. The CDR3 nucleotides are TGTGCCTGGAGTGTACTGGAGGTCGGGCAGCCCCAGCATTTT.

The CDR3 spells CASSLGIGGGTEAFF. CDR3 sequence (DNA): TGTGCCAGCAGCTTAGGGATTGGGGGGGGTACTGAAGCTTTCTTT. The V gene is TRBV7-8, the J gene TRBJ1-1; TRBD1 is a possible D gene (5 bases). The CDR3 length is 15 residues. Trimming shortened V by 1 base and J by 5 bases, and 14 bases separated the two germline ends. Germline V gene sequence: CDR1 SGHVS, CDR2 FQNEAQ.

This chain links TRBV28 with TRBJ2-1, with 11 positions matching TRBD2. V was pared by 1 base and J by 6 bases, with 2 bases of the junction left unmatched. Germline V gene sequence: CDR1 MDHEN, CDR2 SYDVKM. The CDR3 loop spans 15 amino acids. The CDR3 DNA is TGTGCCAGCAGTTTATTAGCGGGAGGGCCCAATGAGCAGTTCTTC. It specifies CASSLLAGGPNEQFF.

This sequence joins TRBV7-2 and TRBJ2-3, with 8 bases that match TRBD2. Germline CDR1 SGHTA, CDR2 FQGNSA. The V gene end was trimmed by 3 bases and the J gene end by 0 bases; junction bases not matched to a gene: 5. The CDR3 totals 16 residues. This chain's CDR3 is CASSFPLAGSTDTQYF. The DNA of the CDR3 is TGTGCCAGCAGCTTCCCCTTAGCGGGGAGCACAGATACGCAGTATTTT.

The genes are TRBV7-2 and TRBJ2-7; D possibly corresponds to TRBD2 (5 bases). Germline V CDR1 and CDR2: SGHTA, FQGNSA. Trimming took off 2 bases at V and 7 bases at J, with 9 bases between the two ends. CDR3 size: 12 residues. Written as DNA, the CDR3 is TGTGCCAGCAGCTTACCCCCGGGAGAGCAGTACTTC. It specifies CASSLPPGEQYF. The complete variable domain, with remaining parts taken from reference TRBV7-2 and TRBJ2-7, reads GAGVSQSPSNKVTEKGKDVELRCDPISGHTALYWYRQSLGQGLEFLIYFQGNSAPDKSGLPSDRFSAERTGGSVSTLTIQRTQQEDSAVYLCASSLPPGEQYFGPGTRLTVT.

The chain recombines TRBV28 with TRBJ1-4, with 9 bases aligning to TRBD1. Germline-derived CDR1 and CDR2 are MDHEN and SYDVKM. V was clipped by 8 bases and J by 1 base; unmatched bases: 5. The CDR3 sequence is 15 residues long. CDR3 sequence (DNA): TGTGCCAGCCATCAGACAGGGGGAACTAATGAAAAACTGTTTTTT. Protein product: CASHQTGGTNEKLFF.

The V and J genes are TRBV5-1 and TRBJ2-1; no definite D call. V dropped 0 bases and J dropped 6 bases, with 13 bases sitting between them. Germline values: CDR1 SGHRS, CDR2 YFSETQ. The CDR3 has 15 residues. CDR3 sequence (DNA): TGCGCCAGCAGCTTGGGTCTAGTCGAAGTCAATGAGCAGTTCTTC. It encodes CASSLGLVEVNEQFF.

The chain recombines TRBV19 with TRBJ1-1; D is possibly TRBD1 (6 bases). Germline CDR1 and CDR2: LNHDA and SQIVND (reference sequence). The V end lost 6 bases, the J end lost 4 bases, and 18 bases lay between the germline ends. The CDR3 is made up of 15 amino acids. The CDR3 DNA sequence: TGTGCCAGTAGGAATGTTTTGGGGGGGCGCACTGAAGCTTTCTTT. Amino acid sequence: CASRNVLGGRTEAFF.

This clone was observed at least ten times. The rearrangement uses TRBV4-1 and TRBJ2-3; no clear D. The V end lost 4 bases, the J end lost 0 bases, and 5 bases lay between the germline ends. The CDR3 sequence is 13 residues long. Germline V gives CDR1 MGHRA, CDR2 YSYEKL. CDR3 sequence (DNA): TGCGCCAGCAGCCTTCTTAGCACAGATACGCAGTATTTT. Amino acids: CASSLLSTDTQYF.

The gene calls are TRBV27 and TRBJ1-1; possibly TRBD1 for D (6 bases). The V end was cut by 1 base, the J end by 1 base, with 10 bases between. In germline, CDR1 is MNHEY, CDR2 SMNVEV (reference sequence). CDR3 length: 15 amino acids. The CDR3 sequence is CASSLWDKPNTEAFF. In nucleotides, the CDR3 is TGTGCCAGCAGTTTATGGGACAAACCGAACACTGAAGCTTTCTTT.

The chain recombines TRBV28 with TRBJ1-3, with 9 bases that match TRBD1. Losses at the gene ends were 6 bases for V and 3 bases for J; bases not matched to a gene: 12. Germline V CDR1 and CDR2: MDHEN, SYDVKM. CDR3 size: 17 residues. DNA of the CDR3: TGTGCCAGCAGCCACCGTGGGACAGGGTTGATTGGAAACACCATATATTTT. Translating it yields CASSHRGTGLIGNTIYF.

This clone was recorded once. The chain employs TRBV27 and TRBJ1-5; 9 bases line up with TRBD1. The CDR3 loop spans 15 amino acids. CDR1 and CDR2 from the germline V gene are MNHEY and SMNVEV (reference sequence). J lost 3 bases, V lost 8 bases, and 8 bases had no gene match. The CDR3 protein is CASGTGQGVNQPQHF. The CDR3 DNA follows: TGTGCCAGCGGAACGGGACAGGGCGTCAATCAGCCCCAGCATTTT.

This sequence joins TRBV27 and TRBJ1-2, with TRBD1 matching 7 bases. The CDR3 spans 12 residues. CDR1 and CDR2 from the germline V gene are MNHEY and SMNVEV (reference sequence). V lost 3 bases, J lost 6 bases, and 1 base stayed unmatched. CDR3 in amino acids: CASSLTGHGYTF. DNA for the CDR3: TGTGCCAGCAGTTTGACAGGGCATGGCTACACCTTC.

This clone was seen a handful of times. The chain has TRBV11-2 and TRBJ2-5; 9 positions agree with TRBD1. J lost 5 bases, V lost 5 bases, and 12 bases had no gene match. The CDR3 has 16 amino acids. The germline V gene has CDR1 SGHAT and CDR2 FQNNGV. CDR3 protein: CASSGGQGPFGETQYF. Written as DNA, the CDR3 is TGTGCCAGCAGCGGGGGACAGGGACCCTTTGGGGAGACCCAGTACTTC.